The clone carrying this T cell receptor beta chain is a singleton in its sample. The target antigen is unknown. The data originate from a study of OX40 agonist ivuxolimab in advanced cancers. The overall study: The mean age was roughly 60 years, ranging from about 23 to 85, with around four fifths of participants male.

The germline V gene has CDR1 SGDLS and CDR2 YYNGEE. The CDR3 is made up of 17 amino acids. The trim removed 3 bases at V and 8 bases at J, leaving 8 bases unmatched. The data were produced by immunoSEQ multiplex PCR, yet TCRdb's version contains in-frame clones alone and is incomplete. The data contain more than 12,000 clones, around 84% of them singletons. Regarding the study as a whole: Averaging showed that CD8+ T cells had more expanded clones than CD4+ did. No antigen was identified for the clonally expanded peripheral T cells.

The TCR comes from an adult with an advanced solid tumor such as melanoma, head and neck, liver or kidney cancer. The genes are TRBV9 and TRBJ2-1, with TRBD2 matching over 16 bases. The sample was CD4+ or CD8+ T cells sorted from blood, taken in a trial of the OX40 agonist ivuxolimab. The CDR3 region is CASSARPGTSGRDEQFF. The CDR3 DNA reads TGTGCCAGCAGCGCTCGCCCGGGGACTAGCGGGAGGGATGAGCAGTTCTTC.